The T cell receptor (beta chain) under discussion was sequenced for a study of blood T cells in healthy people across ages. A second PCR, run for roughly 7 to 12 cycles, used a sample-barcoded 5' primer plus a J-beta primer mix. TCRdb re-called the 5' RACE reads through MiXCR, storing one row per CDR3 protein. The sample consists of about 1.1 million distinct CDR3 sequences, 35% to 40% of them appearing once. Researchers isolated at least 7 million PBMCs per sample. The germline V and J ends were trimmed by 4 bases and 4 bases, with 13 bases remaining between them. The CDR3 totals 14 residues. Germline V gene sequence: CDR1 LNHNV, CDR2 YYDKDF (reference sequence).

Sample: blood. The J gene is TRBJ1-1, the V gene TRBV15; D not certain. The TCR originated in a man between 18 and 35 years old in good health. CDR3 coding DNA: TGTGCCACCAGCATCGGTCTGGGGAGCACTGAAGCTTTCTTT. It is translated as CATSIGLGSTEAFF.